This T cell receptor beta chain was recovered during a study of shared clonotypes between healthy human individuals. The protocol was immunoSEQ multiplex PCR, while the TCRdb copy is restricted to in-frame clones and leaves out a portion. The sample holds some 95,000 clones, roughly two thirds seen once. The germline CDR1 and CDR2 sequences are SQVTM and ANQGSEA. The CDR3 has 9 residues. V lost 7 bases and J 7 bases, leaving 7 bases between the germline ends. This clone was seen a single time. The specimen sequenced was memory CD8+ T cells sorted from blood. Indicated subset: CD45RO+ cells pooled with CCR7-negative TemRA cells. The TCR sequence derives from a man between 25 and 39 years old in good health. The J gene is TRBJ1-2, the V gene TRBV29-1, with unresolved D. The CDR3 loop is CSALPGYTF. The CDR3 coding sequence is TGCAGCGCTCTACCTGGCTACACCTTC.